This T cell receptor beta chain stems from a study of blood T cell repertoires in COVID-19. Whole-study context: In each case, the material was cDNA or gDNA derived from T cells, B-cell-depleted T cells, or PBMCs.

The table came from immunoSEQ multiplex PCR; TCRdb's copy has only in-frame clones and leaves some out. The sample carries a few hundred thousand clones, approximately 85% recorded once. CDR1 and CDR2 from the germline V gene are SNHLY and FYNNEI. The CDR3 is 13 amino acids. V lost 1 base and J lost 8; bases outside the gene matches: 4. Individuals drawn from about two dozen US areas were roughly 18 to 100 years old. The sequence derives from a man younger than 45 who had recovered from COVID-19. The J gene is TRBJ2-5, the V gene TRBV2, with 7 bases lining up with TRBD2. Source material: PBMCs or T cells enriched from blood (not recorded which). The chain's CDR3 is CASSEVGGGTQYF. For the CDR3, the DNA is TGTGCCAGCAGTGAAGTGGGGGGGGGAACCCAGTACTTC.